This passage covers 10 T cell receptor beta chains from one sample sequenced in a study of post-analysis software for immune sequencing data. Overall study results and limits: In patients, TRBV5-6, TRBV5-1 and TRBV20-1 belonged to five or six TRBV segments found more frequently than in controls.

Sequencing libraries made from TCR beta cDNA carried unique molecular identifiers. From the PCR reads, TCRdb called clonotypes with MiXCR, one entry per CDR3 protein. The sample comprises hundreds of thousands of distinct CDR3 sequences, 30% of which are singletons, and 0.56% rests with the top ten. What these receptors recognize is not known. The sequenced material came from blood. The receptors derive from a girl under 18 with multiple sclerosis.

This clonotype appeared a single time. The CDR3 protein is CASSPKAGLEQPQHF. CDR3 in DNA: TGTGCCAGCTCACCAAAAGCGGGGTTGGAGCAGCCCCAGCATTTT. V and J are TRBV18 and TRBJ1-5; the D is unclear. The CDR3 extends over 15 amino acids. V was clipped by 2 bases and J by 7 bases, with 15 bases between them. Germline loops: CDR1 KGHSH, CDR2 LQKENI.

This clonotype was observed at least ten times. This chain connects TRBV29-1 to TRBJ2-1; the match to TRBD2 covers 10 bases. The germline V gene has CDR1 SQVTM and CDR2 ANQGSEA. The CDR3 totals 14 residues. V lost 4 bases and J lost 7; bases outside the gene matches: 7. In DNA, the CDR3 is TGCAGCGTTGGAGTCGCGGGACTAGCGAATGAGCAGTTCTTC. It is translated as CSVGVAGLANEQFF.

There are a few counts of this clonotype. The gene calls are TRBV7-9 and TRBJ1-1, with 7 bases lining up with TRBD1. The V and J ends lost 5 bases and 6 bases, in that order; junction bases with no gene match: 6. This CDR3 has 13 residues. Germline V gene data show CDR1 as SEHNR and CDR2 as FQNEAQ (reference sequence). Here the CDR3 reads CASSRRQGSEAFF. The CDR3 region has the DNA TGTGCCAGCAGCCGCAGACAGGGATCTGAAGCTTTCTTT.

This clonotype was observed a handful of times. The V and J genes are TRBV4-3 and TRBJ2-7; tentative D call: TRBD2 (5 bases). The ends were cut back, 0 bases at V and 2 bases at J, with 8 bases in the middle. CDR3 length: 14 amino acids. Looked up from germline, CDR1 is LGHNA and CDR2 is YSLEER. The CDR3 DNA is TGCGCCAGCAGCCAAGAATGGGGAGCCTACGAGCAGTACTTC. It translates to CASSQEWGAYEQYF.

In this sample, this clonotype turned up many times. The CDR3 bases are TGCGCCAGCAGCCAAGGCGGTAGCGGTAGCACAGATACGCAGTATTTT. Translation gives CASSQGGSGSTDTQYF. The rearrangement uses TRBV4-3 and TRBJ2-3; possible D gene TRBD2, 6 bases. Trimming removed 1 base at V and 0 bases at J, with 11 bases between. Germline assignment: CDR1 LGHNA and CDR2 YSLEER. The CDR3 extends over 16 amino acids.

The rearrangement links TRBV2 to TRBJ2-1; D remains ambiguous. The V gene lost 5 bases and the J gene lost 0 bases, with 17 bases spanning the gap. This CDR3 is 17 amino acids long. Germline CDR1 reads SNHLY; CDR2 reads FYNNEI. CDR3 region: CASSLYGRSSSYNEQFF. The DNA for the CDR3 is TGTGCCAGCAGTCTATACGGACGGTCGAGCTCCTACAATGAGCAGTTCTTC. The full variable domain, completed using reference TRBV2 and TRBJ2-1, is EPEVTQTPSHQVTQMGQEVILRCVPISNHLYFYWYRQILGQKVEFLVSFYNNEISEKSEIFDDQFSVERPDGSNFTLKIRSTKLEDSAMYFCASSLYGRSSSYNEQFFGPGTRLTVL.

Only a few counts were recorded for this clonotype. The chain combines TRBV27 with TRBJ2-7; 7 positions agree with TRBD2. Trimming took 6 bases from V and 5 from J; bases not matched to a gene: 10. The germline V gene has CDR1 MNHEY and CDR2 SMNVEV (reference sequence). The length of the CDR3 is 14 residues. DNA for the CDR3: TGTGCCAGCAGCCTTGGGAGGGCCTCGGACGAGCAGTACTTC. Its translation: CASSLGRASDEQYF.

The chain couples TRBV10-3 to TRBJ1-2; D gene uncertain. Per the germline V gene, CDR1 is ENHRY and CDR2 is SYGVKD. With 1 base removed from V and 4 bases from J, the gap between germline ends came to 10 bases. The CDR3 runs 14 residues. CDR3 loop: CAISELPRVYGYTF. In DNA form, the CDR3 reads TGTGCCATCAGTGAGTTACCCCGTGTCTATGGCTACACCTTC.

This clonotype was picked up a small number of times. The chain couples TRBV4-1 to TRBJ1-5; D unresolved. The CDR3 runs 16 residues. Germline CDR1 reads MGHRA; CDR2 reads YSYEKL. Trimming removed 4 bases at V and 4 bases at J, with 17 bases between. The DNA for the CDR3 is TGCGCCAGCAGCCTCTCGGGGTCCCAGGTGAATCAGCCCCAGCATTTT. Protein: CASSLSGSQVNQPQHF.

The chain is built from TRBV7-9 and TRBJ2-1, with a possible D match to TRBD1 (5 bases). Germline V CDR1 and CDR2: SEHNR, FQNEAQ (reference sequence). The CDR3 length is 14 residues. V lost 6 bases, J lost 7 bases, and 16 bases lay in between. The chain's CDR3 is CASSRRVAGNEQFF. The CDR3 DNA reads TGTGCCAGCAGTCGAAGGGTTGCAGGGAATGAGCAGTTCTTC. The whole variable domain, filled in from reference TRBV7-9 and TRBJ2-1, reads DTGVSQNPRHKITKRGQNVTFRCDPISEHNRLYWYRQTLGQGPEFLTYFQNEAQLEKSRLLSDRFSAERPKGSFSTLEIQRTEQGDSAMYLCASSRRVAGNEQFFGPGTRLTVL.